This is a list of T cell receptor beta chains from one sample in a study of T cell responses to AZD1222 COVID-19 vaccine. Measured with immunoSEQ multiplex PCR; TCRdb has only the in-frame clones, and not every one. The table shows 140,000 or so clones, with approximately 89% occurring only once. This specimen consisted of peripheral blood, obtained on day 0 of AZD1222 vaccination. Receptor source: an adult in good health. Each CDR3 is given with its conserved first and last residue. Where a row states a size, it is once, few, many or the class of an expanded clone; other rows omit it.

TRBV19,NA,CASSRGPGTEAFF
TRBV30,NA,CAWSVRGFYNSPLHF
TRBV29-1,NA,CSVEGQTGNTIYF
TRBV5-1,once,CASRKQGTADTQYF
TRBV18,NA,CASSPPSGNAEAFF
TRBV25-1,NA,CASSDAPYGYTF
TRBV5-1,NA,CASSLTPGGLVTNEKLFF
TRBV20-1,NA,CSANAYGYTF
TRBV5-1,NA,CASSPGTATDTQYF
TRBV7-2,NA,CAIRTSSYNSPLHF
TRBV5-1,NA,CASSFRQSSYEQYF
TRBV3-1/TRBV3-2,once,CASSQGLTGVRETQYF
TRBV4-1,NA,CASSQHFLQPGTRNQPQHF
TRBV10-1,NA,CASTPGGSGELFF
TRBV5-6,NA,CASSLLGTEGTGELFF
TRBV6-5,NA,CASSYGQGRGELFF
TRBV2,few,CASKETGSGNTIYF
TRBV28,NA,CASSLTGRYYGYTF
TRBV28,NA,CASSKTTGATGELFF
TRBV11-2,NA,CATRTFRGVQYGYTF
TRBV28,NA,CASLTASNQPQHF
TRBV7-2,NA,CASSLGLAGVGETQYF
TRBV6-6,NA,CASGGGSGNTEAFF
TRBV5-4,NA,CASSTGSWNSPLHF
TRBV28,NA,CASSKWTNEQFF
TRBV27,NA,CASSFMANKVNSPLHF
TRBV29-1,NA,CSADSGMTDTQYF
TRBV19,NA,CASSPGQAYEQYF
TRBV4-1,NA,CASSQAAASSYEQYF
TRBV5-4,NA,CASSFGVGYTF
TRBV5-1,once,CASSLGGTKGEKLFF
TRBV7-8,NA,CASSLGAAPYEQYF
TRBV25-1,once,CASKQLLFGAQNTEAFF
TRBV27,NA,CAIPSGRGDHEQYF
TRBV5-6,NA,CASSRGVVPASGANVLTF
TRBV5-6,NA,CASSSGGTEAFF
TRBV7-9,NA,CASSFFPAVPYNEQFF
TRBV5-1,once,CASSLSGGSRQNSPLHF
TRBV20-1,NA,CSARYNYGYTF